These 13 T cell receptor beta chains originate from one sample sequenced in a study of memory CD4+ T cells and cytomegalovirus serostatus. Single viable CD3+CD4+CD8-CD45RO+ cells were sorted as the memory CD4+ T cells. Method: immunoSEQ multiplex PCR; TCRdb's copy keeps in-frame clones and lacks some. The sample lists 55,000 to 65,000 clones; approximately 82% were seen once. Input material: memory CD4+ T cells from blood. The receptors stem from an adult in good health and CMV-seronegative. Some clones in this sample may be carry-over from other donors' samples.

J is TRBJ2-3 and V is TRBV6-5, with D unresolved. The V end was cut by 4 bases, the J end by 1 base, with 12 bases between. CDR1 is MNHEY, CDR2 SVGAGI, per germline. The CDR3 consists of 15 residues. The CDR3 nucleotides are TGTGCCAGCAGTTCCCCCCGGCAGGGCACAGATACGCAGTATTTT. Translation: CASSSPRQGTDTQYF.

The chain has TRBV2 and TRBJ1-4; D gene ambiguous. Trimming pared 3 bases from V and 5 bases from J, leaving 10 bases between. This CDR3 comprises 14 residues. Germline CDR1 SNHLY, CDR2 FYNNEI. The CDR3 sequence: CASSDPGFNEKLFF. The CDR3 DNA reads as TGTGCCAGCAGTGACCCCGGATTCAATGAAAAACTGTTTTTT.

In its sample, this clone was seen once. The rearrangement uses TRBV28 and TRBJ2-7, with a possible D match to TRBD1 (6 bases). The length of the CDR3 is 14 residues. Germline V gene sequence: CDR1 MDHEN, CDR2 SYDVKM. Trimming took 7 bases from V and 2 from J, leaving 15 bases between them. In DNA, the CDR3 is TGTGCCAGCAACCAGCACAGGGCCCCCTACGAGCAGTACTTC. This translates into CASNQHRAPYEQYF. Using reference TRBV28 and TRBJ2-7 for the parts outside the CDR3, the full variable domain is DVKVTQSSRYLVKRTGEKVFLECVQDMDHENMFWYRQDPGLGLRLIYFSYDVKMKEKGDIPEGYSVSREKKERFSLILESASTNQTSMYLCASNQHRAPYEQYFGPGTRLTVT.

The rearrangement joins TRBV4-3 to TRBJ2-3, with 7 positions matching TRBD2. The CDR3 totals 17 residues. Germline lookup yields CDR1 LGHNA and CDR2 YSLEER. With 3 bases clipped from V and 5 bases from J, the junction kept 14 bases outside the gene matches. The CDR3 loop reads CASSQGFTSARGDTQYF. DNA of the CDR3: TGCGCCAGCAGCCAGGGATTCACTAGCGCCCGGGGAGATACGCAGTATTTT.

V gene TRBV4-2 combines with J gene TRBJ2-3; a possible D gene is TRBD1 (5 bases). In germline, CDR1 is LGHNA, CDR2 YNFKEQ. The ends were cut back, 1 base at V and 1 base at J, with 6 bases in the middle. The CDR3 runs 14 residues. The CDR3 DNA follows: TGTGCCAGCAGCCAAGGGGGCGGCACAGATACGCAGTATTTT. Translation gives CASSQGGGTDTQYF.

V usage is TRBV5-6 and J usage is TRBJ1-3, with D unclear. This CDR3 is 14 amino acids long. Germline assignment: CDR1 SGHDT and CDR2 YYEEEE. Trimming took off 0 bases at V and 4 bases at J, with 8 bases between the two ends. The CDR3 DNA reads as TGTGCCAGCAGCTTGGTGAGTCCCGGAAACACCATATATTTT. This translates into CASSLVSPGNTIYF.

The chain joins TRBV4-2 to TRBJ2-1; TRBD2 agrees at 9 bases. The junction had 11 bases not matched to a gene; V was cut back by 3 bases and J by 8 bases. Looked up from germline, CDR1 is LGHNA and CDR2 is YNFKEQ. CDR3 length equals 16 residues. The CDR3 sequence: CASSHGGASGVDEQFF. DNA of the CDR3: TGTGCCAGCAGCCATGGAGGAGCTAGCGGGGTCGATGAGCAGTTCTTC.

The chain links TRBV15 to TRBJ2-2; D uncertain. The CDR3 consists of 14 residues. Germline V gene data show CDR1 as LNHNV and CDR2 as YYDKDF (reference sequence). V was trimmed by 6 bases and J by 1 base, leaving 9 bases between them. CDR3 sequence reads: CATSPTRNTGELFF. CDR3 DNA sequence: TGTGCCACCAGTCCGACACGGAACACCGGGGAGCTGTTTTTT.

The chain recombines TRBV4-1 with TRBJ2-5; possibly TRBD1 for D (5 bases). This CDR3 is 14 amino acids long. In germline, CDR1 is MGHRA, CDR2 YSYEKL. The germline V and J ends were trimmed by 0 bases and 4 bases, with 9 bases remaining between them. The CDR3: CASSQDRVGETQYF. The CDR3 coding sequence is TGCGCCAGCAGCCAAGACAGGGTTGGAGAGACCCAGTACTTC.

This clone was found once. The V and J genes are TRBV6-5 and TRBJ2-6; weak D call: TRBD2 (6 bases). V was pared by 3 bases and J by 0 bases, with 9 bases between. Germline loops: CDR1 MNHEY, CDR2 SVGAGI. The CDR3 has 16 amino acids. The CDR3 DNA reads TGTGCCAGCAGTTATTCCGGGGGCTCTGGGGCCAACGTCCTGACTTTC. The encoded protein is CASSYSGGSGANVLTF.

The V call is TRBV10-1, the J call TRBJ2-7, with 11 bases identical to TRBD2. Per the germline V gene, CDR1 is WNHNN and CDR2 is SYGVQD (reference sequence). CDR3 length: 16 amino acids. Trimming at V came to 2 bases and at J to 5 bases, leaving 8 bases not matched to a gene. For the CDR3, the DNA is TGCGCCAGCAGTGAGACTAGCGGGAGAACTCAACACGAGCAGTACTTC. It translates to CASSETSGRTQHEQYF.

The chain couples TRBV7-2 to TRBJ2-4, with TRBD2 identical over 8 bases. There are 16 residues in the CDR3. From germline, CDR1 is SGHTA and CDR2 FQGNSA. The junction had 6 bases not matched to a gene; V was cut back by 5 bases and J by 0 bases. The chain's CDR3 is CASSKTSGLAKNIQYF. The CDR3 DNA reads as TGTGCCAGCAGCAAAACTAGCGGTTTAGCCAAAAACATTCAGTACTTC.

Here the CDR3 DNA reads TGCAGCGCCAGTAGGAGCTCCTACAATGAGCAGTTCTTC. Translating it yields CSASRSSYNEQFF. The genes are TRBV29-1 and TRBJ2-1; D gene unclear. Trimming removed 7 bases from V and 0 bases from J, with 10 bases in between. Germline-derived CDR1 and CDR2 are SQVTM and ANQGSEA. The CDR3 extends over 13 amino acids.